One and the same sample provided the 26 T cell receptor beta chains below, sequenced in a study of T cell responses to AZD1222 COVID-19 vaccine. Using immunoSEQ multiplex PCR, the repertoire was profiled, and TCRdb retains in-frame clones only, with some absent. The sample consists of 130,000 to 150,000 clones, 90% to 95% of them appearing once. The specimen was peripheral blood, collected on day 0 of MenACWY control vaccination. All receptors derive from an adult in good health.

This clone was counted a single time. The J gene is TRBJ1-1, the V gene TRBV4-2; D possibly corresponds to TRBD1 (6 bases). CDR3 length: 16 amino acids. V was clipped by 0 bases and J by 5 bases, with 16 bases between them. Per germline, CDR1 LGHNA and CDR2 YNFKEQ. CDR3 bases: TGTGCCAGCAGCCAAGATGCCCGCGGGGGCAGAACTGAAGCTTTCTTT. It yields the protein CASSQDARGGRTEAFF.

V and J are TRBV27 and TRBJ2-1, with D perhaps matching TRBD1 (6 bases). Germline CDR1 reads MNHEY; CDR2 reads SMNVEV (reference sequence). V lost 4 bases, J lost 7 bases, and 17 bases lay in between. The CDR3 is 15 amino acids. The CDR3 protein is CASSSGWDTANEQFF. For the CDR3, the DNA is TGTGCCAGCAGTTCCGGGTGGGACACAGCAAATGAGCAGTTCTTC.

V and J are TRBV7-3 and TRBJ2-7; 9 bases are a match to TRBD1. Germline-derived CDR1 and CDR2 are SGHTA and FQGTGA. This CDR3 comprises 15 residues. Losses at the gene ends were 0 bases for V and 6 bases for J; bases not matched to a gene: 6. CDR3 protein: CASSLTGTGFGEQYF. Written as DNA, the CDR3 is TGTGCCAGCAGCTTAACAGGGACAGGGTTTGGCGAGCAGTACTTC.

The chain combines TRBV10-3 with TRBJ1-2, with no clear D. The CDR3 covers 13 residues. Trimming removed 7 bases at V and 5 bases at J, with 14 bases between. CDR1 is ENHRY and CDR2 is SYGVKD in the germline V gene. The CDR3: CAIKESTEYGYTF. The DNA of the CDR3 is TGTGCCATCAAGGAGTCGACGGAGTATGGCTACACCTTC.

The chain has TRBV5-4 and TRBJ2-7; 13 bases agree with TRBD2. The germline gives CDR1 SGHNT, CDR2 YYREEE (reference sequence). This CDR3 region has 16 residues. Unmatched junction bases numbered 2, after V lost 0 bases and J lost 2 bases. CDR3 DNA: TGTGCCAGCAGCTTGGGGGGGACTAGCGGGGCCTACGAGCAGTACTTC. Translation gives CASSLGGTSGAYEQYF.

The chain links TRBV24-1 to TRBJ1-4, with 9 bases lining up with TRBD1. The CDR3 is made up of 14 amino acids. Trimming took 8 bases from V and 6 from J; bases not matched to a gene: 6. Germline CDR1 is KGHDR and CDR2 is SFDVKD. The CDR3 DNA is TGTGCCACCACCCAGGGACAGGGAGATGAAAAACTGTTTTTT. Residues: CATTQGQGDEKLFF.

This clone has a single count. The rearrangement links TRBV9 to TRBJ1-1; no definite D call. Germline loops: CDR1 SGDLS, CDR2 YYNGEE. V shed 3 bases and J shed 3 bases, with 9 bases lying between them. The length of the CDR3 is 13 residues. CDR3 loop: CASSGFSYTEAFF. The CDR3 DNA follows: TGTGCCAGCAGCGGGTTCAGTTACACTGAAGCTTTCTTT.

The table lists this clone with a count of one. The chain couples TRBV7-2 to TRBJ1-3, with TRBD1 identical over 7 bases. This CDR3 is 14 amino acids long. Germline V gene data show CDR1 as SGHTA and CDR2 as FQGNSA. V was clipped by 4 bases and J by 2 bases; unmatched bases: 2. CDR3 residues: CASSSGTAGNTIYF. In DNA form, the CDR3 reads TGTGCCAGCAGCTCCGGGACAGCTGGAAACACCATATATTTT. Complete variable domain (other parts from reference TRBV7-2 and TRBJ1-3): GAGVSQSPSNKVTEKGKDVELRCDPISGHTALYWYRQSLGQGLEFLIYFQGNSAPDKSGLPSDRFSAERTGGSVSTLTIQRTQQEDSAVYLCASSSGTAGNTIYFGEGSWLTVV.

This sequence joins TRBV30 and TRBJ1-1; 7 positions match TRBD1. The CDR3 sequence is 13 residues long. Losses at the gene ends were 3 bases for V and 5 bases for J; bases not matched to a gene: 6. CDR1 GTSNPN and CDR2 SVGIG come from the germline V gene (reference sequence). CDR3 nucleotides: TGTGCCTGGAGGAAGGGGGCATATACTGAAGCTTTCTTT. Its protein product is CAWRKGAYTEAFF.

In its sample, this clone was seen once. The DNA for the CDR3 is TGTGCCAGCTTCCCGTCGAGAAACGGAGAGACCCAGTACTTC. Its translation: CASFPSRNGETQYF. The V and J genes are TRBV2 and TRBJ2-5; D is ambiguous. The CDR3 totals 14 residues. Germline V gene sequence: CDR1 SNHLY, CDR2 FYNNEI. V was cut by 8 bases and J by 4 bases, with 17 bases left in between.

This chain uses TRBV19 with TRBJ2-2; 9 nucleotides align to TRBD1. CDR1 is LNHDA and CDR2 is SQIVND in the germline V gene (reference sequence). This CDR3 contains 15 residues. Losses at the gene ends were 1 base for V and 5 bases for J; bases not matched to a gene: 2. The CDR3 nucleotides are TGTGCCAGTAGTATAGCCGACAGGGGGACCGGGGAGCTGTTTTTT. Translating gives CASSIADRGTGELFF.

V usage is TRBV6-1 and J usage is TRBJ2-7, with D perhaps matching TRBD2 (6 bases). The CDR3 sequence is 15 residues long. V lost 2 bases to trimming and J lost 3 bases, with 14 bases between them. The germline V gene has CDR1 MNHNS and CDR2 SASEGT. The CDR3 loop is CASSELAEGFYEQYF. Written as DNA, the CDR3 is TGTGCCAGCAGTGAACTGGCGGAGGGGTTCTACGAGCAGTACTTC.

Here the CDR3 DNA reads TGTGCCAGCAGTTTTCTAATCGGGGGGTCCTACAATGAGCAGTTCTTC. Translated, it gives CASSFLIGGSYNEQFF. This chain connects TRBV28 to TRBJ2-1, with TRBD2 identical over 7 bases. The length of the CDR3 is 16 residues. Germline V CDR1 and CDR2: MDHEN, SYDVKM. V gave up 3 bases and J gave up 1 base; unmatched junction bases: 6.

The gene calls are TRBV28 and TRBJ2-7, with D perhaps TRBD1 (6 bases). V lost 2 bases, J lost 2 bases, and 22 bases lay in between. Germline values: CDR1 MDHEN, CDR2 SYDVKM. The CDR3 has 18 residues. The CDR3 sequence: CASSLVGRGIKRAYEQYF. CDR3 DNA: TGTGCCAGCAGTTTAGTCGGTAGGGGGATTAAGAGGGCCTACGAGCAGTACTTC.

The chain combines TRBV6-5 with TRBJ1-5; perhaps TRBD1 as D (6 bases). This CDR3 spans 14 amino acids. The germline V and J ends were trimmed by 7 bases and 1 base, with 11 bases remaining between them. CDR1 and CDR2 (germline): MNHEY, SVGAGI. CDR3 bases: TGTGCCAGCAATACAGGGTGGAGCAATCAGCCCCAGCATTTT. Translation: CASNTGWSNQPQHF.

The rearrangement joins TRBV6-5 to TRBJ1-1; a weak D match, TRBD1 (6 bases). Trimming cost V 4 bases and J 5 bases, with 11 bases left between them. Germline loops: CDR1 MNHEY, CDR2 SVGAGI. The CDR3 contains 13 residues. The CDR3 here is CASSSETGTEAFF. CDR3 nucleotides: TGTGCCAGCAGTTCAGAGACAGGAACTGAAGCTTTCTTT.

The chain is built from TRBV7-9 and TRBJ2-7; tentatively, D is TRBD2 (5 bases). Germline lookup yields CDR1 SEHNR and CDR2 FQNEAQ (reference sequence). CDR3 length equals 14 residues. V lost 2 bases and J 5 bases, leaving 13 bases between the germline ends. CDR3: CASSLSSALDEQYF. The CDR3 region has the DNA TGTGCCAGCAGCTTAAGTAGCGCCTTGGACGAGCAGTACTTC.

The chain is built from TRBV2 and TRBJ1-4; D might be TRBD1 (6 bases). The CDR3 consists of 14 residues. V was pared by 7 bases and J by 7 bases, with 16 bases between. Germline V gene lookup returns CDR1 SNHLY and CDR2 FYNNEI. In DNA form, the CDR3 reads TGTGCCAGCACACTTACAGGGAGGGGTGAAAAACTGTTTTTT. Its translation: CASTLTGRGEKLFF.

For this clone: The same CDR3 arises from other DNA sequences in this sample as well. V is TRBV19 and J is TRBJ1-1; D is possibly TRBD1 (5 bases). The CDR3 runs to 13 residues. CDR1 is LNHDA and CDR2 is SQIVND in the germline V gene (reference sequence). The V and J ends lost 3 bases and 3 bases respectively, with 8 bases between them. The CDR3 is CASSIKGDTEAFF. CDR3 sequence (DNA): TGTGCCAGTAGTATCAAAGGGGACACTGAAGCTTTCTTT.

This chain connects TRBV9 to TRBJ1-4; D is ambiguous. There are 14 residues in the CDR3. Germline values: CDR1 SGDLS, CDR2 YYNGEE. V was clipped by 4 bases and J by 3 bases, with 10 bases between them. The chain's CDR3 is CASSRSTSNEKLFF. CDR3 DNA sequence: TGTGCCAGCAGCCGCAGCACGTCTAATGAAAAACTGTTTTTT.

The J gene is TRBJ2-3, the V gene TRBV9, with D hard to call. Per germline, CDR1 SGDLS and CDR2 YYNGEE. Trimming removed 2 bases at V and 5 bases at J, with 12 bases between. CDR3 length equals 14 residues. The CDR3 spells CASSVQTRQDTQYF. The CDR3 coding sequence is TGTGCCAGCAGCGTCCAGACAAGGCAAGATACGCAGTATTTT.

The V call is TRBV19, the J call TRBJ2-2; no reliable D call. CDR1 LNHDA and CDR2 SQIVND come from the germline V gene (reference sequence). The CDR3 spans 13 residues. The V and J ends lost 3 bases and 5 bases respectively, with 7 bases between them. The CDR3 sequence is CASSMRRTGELFF. As DNA, the CDR3 is TGTGCCAGTAGTATGAGGCGGACCGGGGAGCTGTTTTTT.

This chain joins TRBV5-1 and TRBJ2-1; D gene ambiguous. V was shortened by 0 bases and J by 5 bases, with 9 bases between the two germline ends. In germline, CDR1 is SGHRS, CDR2 YFSETQ. The CDR3 is 14 amino acids. Here the CDR3 DNA reads TGCGCCAGCAGCTTGGTAAGCTTGGACAATGAGCAGTTCTTC. The encoded protein is CASSLVSLDNEQFF.

J is TRBJ1-1 and V is TRBV6-5; TRBD1 matches 7 bases. Trimming at V came to 6 bases and at J to 1 base, leaving 5 bases not matched to a gene. This CDR3 has 14 residues. CDR1 and CDR2 from the germline V gene are MNHEY and SVGAGI. The CDR3 coding sequence is TGTGCCAGCAGCCGGGACAGCCAGAACACTGAAGCTTTCTTT. Translated: CASSRDSQNTEAFF.

The rearrangement uses TRBV2 and TRBJ1-6, with TRBD1 matching 7 bases. The CDR3 length is 13 residues. The germline V gene encodes CDR1 SNHLY and CDR2 FYNNEI. J was trimmed by 9 bases and V by 7 bases; bases with no gene match: 6. CDR3 sequence: CASIDREGSPLHF. The CDR3 DNA reads as TGTGCCAGCATAGACAGGGAAGGTTCACCCCTCCACTTT.

Only one count was recorded for this clone. The chain employs TRBV13 and TRBJ2-7; D gene uncertain. Germline loops: CDR1 PRHDT, CDR2 FYEKMQ (reference sequence). The CDR3 has 14 residues. V lost 5 bases and J lost 0, with 11 bases in between. CDR3: CASSPRTDSYEQYF. DNA of the CDR3: TGTGCCAGCAGCCCAAGGACCGACTCCTACGAGCAGTACTTC.